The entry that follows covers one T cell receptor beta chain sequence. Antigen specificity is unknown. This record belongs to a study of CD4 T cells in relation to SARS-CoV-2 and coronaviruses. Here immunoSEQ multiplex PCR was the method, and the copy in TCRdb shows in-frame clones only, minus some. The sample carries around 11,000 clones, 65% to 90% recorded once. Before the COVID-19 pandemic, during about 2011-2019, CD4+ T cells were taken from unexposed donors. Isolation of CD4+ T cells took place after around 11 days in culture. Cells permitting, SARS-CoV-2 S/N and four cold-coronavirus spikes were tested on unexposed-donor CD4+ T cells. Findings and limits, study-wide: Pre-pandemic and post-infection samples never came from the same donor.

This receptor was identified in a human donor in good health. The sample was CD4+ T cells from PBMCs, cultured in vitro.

This chain's CDR3 is CASSYSLIYGYTF. CDR3 nucleotides: TGTGCCAGCAGTTACTCACTGATCTATGGCTACACCTTC. This chain links TRBV6-5 with TRBJ1-2; D unclear. This CDR3 is built from 13 residues. The germline V gene has CDR1 MNHEY and CDR2 SVGAGI. The ends were cut back, 0 bases at V and 4 bases at J, with 6 bases in the middle.